This entry concerns a single T cell receptor (beta chain). V shed 1 base and J shed 0 bases, with 14 bases lying between them. Per germline, CDR1 SGHRS and CDR2 YFSETQ. The CDR3 is 17 amino acids. The data are from a study of blood T cell repertoires in COVID-19. Study-wide context: The origin of the acute and convalescent COVID-19 samples was the United States, Italy and Spain.

As originally analysed: Amplifying reference gene primers gave estimates of nucleated cell counts. This table comes from immunoSEQ multiplex PCR, and its TCRdb copy is limited to in-frame clones, with some not included. V and J calls and clone size are those listed in that table; D and trimming were worked out from the DNA. The table shows over 200,000 clones, with under 90% occurring only once. Those who participated ranged in age from roughly 18 to 89 years and resided in 20 to 25 US areas. Participants reported their clinical history, and cohort assignment relied on those reports. The V and J genes are TRBV5-1 and TRBJ1-3; the D gene is possibly TRBD1 (6 bases). This receptor was taken from a man aged 18 to 30 who had recovered from COVID-19. Sample: PBMCs or T cells enriched from blood (not recorded which). The CDR3 coding sequence is TGCGCCAGCAGCTTGAGTGGACAGACCCACTCTGGAAACACCATATATTTT. Protein: CASSLSGQTHSGNTIYF.